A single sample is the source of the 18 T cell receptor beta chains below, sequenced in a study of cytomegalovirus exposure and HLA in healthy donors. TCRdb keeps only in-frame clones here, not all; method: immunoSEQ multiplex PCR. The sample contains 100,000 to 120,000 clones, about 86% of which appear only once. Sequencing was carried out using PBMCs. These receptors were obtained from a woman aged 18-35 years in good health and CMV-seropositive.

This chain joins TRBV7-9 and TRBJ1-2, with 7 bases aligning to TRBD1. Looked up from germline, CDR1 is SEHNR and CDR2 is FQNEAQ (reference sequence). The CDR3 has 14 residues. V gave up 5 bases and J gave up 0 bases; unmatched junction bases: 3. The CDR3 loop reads CASSPGQANYGYTF. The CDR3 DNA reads TGTGCCAGCAGCCCCGGACAGGCTAACTATGGCTACACCTTC.

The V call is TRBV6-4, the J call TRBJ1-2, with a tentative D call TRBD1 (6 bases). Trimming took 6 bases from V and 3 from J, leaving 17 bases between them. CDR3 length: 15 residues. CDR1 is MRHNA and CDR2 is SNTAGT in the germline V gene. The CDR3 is CASSPHAQGDYGYTF. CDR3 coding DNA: TGTGCCAGCAGCCCACACGCACAGGGCGACTATGGCTACACCTTC.

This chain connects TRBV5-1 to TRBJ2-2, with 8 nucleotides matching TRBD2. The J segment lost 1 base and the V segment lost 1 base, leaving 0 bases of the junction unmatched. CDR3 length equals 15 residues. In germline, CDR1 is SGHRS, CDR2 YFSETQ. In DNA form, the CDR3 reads TGCGCCAGCAGCTTGACTAGCGGGAACACCGGGGAGCTGTTTTTT. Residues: CASSLTSGNTGELFF. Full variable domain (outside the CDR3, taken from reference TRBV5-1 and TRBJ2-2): KAGVTQTPRYLIKTRGQQVTLSCSPISGHRSVSWYQQTPGQGLQFLFEYFSETQRNKGNFPGRFSGRQFSNSRSEMNVSTLELGDSALYLCASSLTSGNTGELFFGEGSRLTVL.

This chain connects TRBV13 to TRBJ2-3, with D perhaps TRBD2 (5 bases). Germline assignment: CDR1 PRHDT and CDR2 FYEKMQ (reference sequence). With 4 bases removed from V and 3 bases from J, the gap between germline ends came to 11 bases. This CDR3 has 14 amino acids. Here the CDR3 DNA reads TGTGCCAGCAGCTCCCTGAGGGCGACAGATACGCAGTATTTT. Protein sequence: CASSSLRATDTQYF.

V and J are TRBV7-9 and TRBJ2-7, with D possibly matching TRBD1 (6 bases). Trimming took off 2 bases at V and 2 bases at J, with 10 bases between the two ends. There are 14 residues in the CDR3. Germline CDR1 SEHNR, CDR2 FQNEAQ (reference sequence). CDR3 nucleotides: TGTGCCAGCAGCTTAACAGGGAGACCCTACGAGCAGTACTTC. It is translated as CASSLTGRPYEQYF.

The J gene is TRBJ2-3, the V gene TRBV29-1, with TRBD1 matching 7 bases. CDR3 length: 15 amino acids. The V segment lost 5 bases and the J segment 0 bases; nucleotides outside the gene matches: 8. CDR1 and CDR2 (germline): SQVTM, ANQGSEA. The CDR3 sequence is CSVPTRDSSTDTQYF. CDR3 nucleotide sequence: TGCAGCGTTCCAACACGGGACAGTAGCACAGATACGCAGTATTTT.

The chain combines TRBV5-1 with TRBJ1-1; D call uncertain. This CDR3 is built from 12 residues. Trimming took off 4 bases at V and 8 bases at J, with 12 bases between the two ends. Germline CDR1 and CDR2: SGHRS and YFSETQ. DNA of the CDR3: TGCGCCAGCAGCCCTGGTCTCGGGGAAGCTTTCTTT. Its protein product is CASSPGLGEAFF.

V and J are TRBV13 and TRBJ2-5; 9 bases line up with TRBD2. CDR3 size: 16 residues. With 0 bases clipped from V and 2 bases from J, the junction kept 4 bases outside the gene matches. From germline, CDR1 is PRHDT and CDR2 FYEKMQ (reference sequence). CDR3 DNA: TGTGCCAGCAGCTTAGGACTAGCGGGCCTACAAGAGACCCAGTACTTC. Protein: CASSLGLAGLQETQYF.

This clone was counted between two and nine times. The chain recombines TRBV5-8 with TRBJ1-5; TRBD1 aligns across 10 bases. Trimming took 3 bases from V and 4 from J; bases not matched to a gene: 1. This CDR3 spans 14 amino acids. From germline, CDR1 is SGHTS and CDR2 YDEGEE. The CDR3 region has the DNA TGTGCCAGCAGCTGGGGACAGGGGAATCAGCCCCAGCATTTT. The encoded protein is CASSWGQGNQPQHF.

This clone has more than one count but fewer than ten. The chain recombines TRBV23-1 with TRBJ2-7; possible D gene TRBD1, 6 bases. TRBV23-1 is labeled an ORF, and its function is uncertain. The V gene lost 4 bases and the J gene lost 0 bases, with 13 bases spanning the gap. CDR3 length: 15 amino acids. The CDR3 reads CASSPPDRSSYEQYF. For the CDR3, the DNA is TGCGCCAGCAGTCCTCCCGACAGGTCCTCCTACGAGCAGTACTTC.

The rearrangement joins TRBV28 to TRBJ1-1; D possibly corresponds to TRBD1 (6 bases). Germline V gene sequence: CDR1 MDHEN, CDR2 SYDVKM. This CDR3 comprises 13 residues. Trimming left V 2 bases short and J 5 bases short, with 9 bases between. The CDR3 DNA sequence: TGTGCCAGCAGTTTACAGGGGTGGACTGAAGCTTTCTTT. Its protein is CASSLQGWTEAFF.

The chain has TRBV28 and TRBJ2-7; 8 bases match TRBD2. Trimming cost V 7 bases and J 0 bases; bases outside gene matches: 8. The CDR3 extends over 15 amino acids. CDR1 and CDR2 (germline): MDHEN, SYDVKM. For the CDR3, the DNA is TGTGCCAGCACCAGTCTAGCGGGCTACTCCTACGAGCAGTACTTC. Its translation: CASTSLAGYSYEQYF. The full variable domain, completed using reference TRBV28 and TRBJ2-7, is DVKVTQSSRYLVKRTGEKVFLECVQDMDHENMFWYRQDPGLGLRLIYFSYDVKMKEKGDIPEGYSVSREKKERFSLILESASTNQTSMYLCASTSLAGYSYEQYFGPGTRLTVT.

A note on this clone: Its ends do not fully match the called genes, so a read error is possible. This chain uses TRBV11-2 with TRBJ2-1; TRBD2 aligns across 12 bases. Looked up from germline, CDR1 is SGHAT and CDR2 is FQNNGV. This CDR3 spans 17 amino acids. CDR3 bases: TGTGCCAGCAGCTTAGGCCAGACTAGCGGGAGTTACAGTGAGCAGTTCTTC. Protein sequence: CASSLGQTSGSYSEQFF.

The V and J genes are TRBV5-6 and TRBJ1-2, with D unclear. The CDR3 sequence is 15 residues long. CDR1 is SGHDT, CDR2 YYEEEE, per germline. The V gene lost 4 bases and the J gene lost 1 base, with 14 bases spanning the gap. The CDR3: CASSPISGSNYGYTF. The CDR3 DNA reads TGTGCCAGCAGCCCCATATCCGGGAGTAACTATGGCTACACCTTC.

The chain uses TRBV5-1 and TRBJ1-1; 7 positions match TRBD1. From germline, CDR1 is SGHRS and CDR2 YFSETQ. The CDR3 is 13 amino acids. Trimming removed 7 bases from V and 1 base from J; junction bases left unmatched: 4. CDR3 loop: CASSTGTNTEAFF. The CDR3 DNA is TGCGCCAGCTCGACAGGGACGAACACTGAAGCTTTCTTT.

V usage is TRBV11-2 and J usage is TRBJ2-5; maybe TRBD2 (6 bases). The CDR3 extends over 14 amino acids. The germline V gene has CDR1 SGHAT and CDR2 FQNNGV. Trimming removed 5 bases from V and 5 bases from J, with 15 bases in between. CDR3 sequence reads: CASSDMGRWETQYF. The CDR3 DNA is TGTGCCAGCAGCGACATGGGGAGGTGGGAGACCCAGTACTTC.

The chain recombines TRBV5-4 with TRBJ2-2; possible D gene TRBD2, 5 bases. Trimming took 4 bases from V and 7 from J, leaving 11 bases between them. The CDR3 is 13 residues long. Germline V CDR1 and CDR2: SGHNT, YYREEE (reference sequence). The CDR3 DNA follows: TGTGCCAGCAGCCCTAGGGAGTACGGGGAGCTGTTTTTT. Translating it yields CASSPREYGELFF.

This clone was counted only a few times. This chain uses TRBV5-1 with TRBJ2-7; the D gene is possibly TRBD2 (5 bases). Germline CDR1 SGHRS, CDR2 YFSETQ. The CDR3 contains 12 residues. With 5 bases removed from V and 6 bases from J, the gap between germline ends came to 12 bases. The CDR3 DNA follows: TGCGCCAGCAGTGGGAGACGGAGCGAGCAGTACTTC. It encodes CASSGRRSEQYF.